This T cell receptor (beta chain) was obtained from a study of blood T cell repertoires in COVID-19. Background on the study: Some COVID-19 samples were acute and others convalescent; all came from the United States, Italy and Spain.

Points on this clone: The sample has other DNA sequences that encode this CDR3 too.

Authors' data handling: Amplified reference gene primers provided the basis for estimating nucleated cell counts. TCRdb keeps only in-frame clones here, not all; method: immunoSEQ multiplex PCR. V and J calls and clone size come straight from that table; D and trimming were deduced from the DNA. Here the sample spans about 390,000 clones, more than 75% being singletons. A Seattle source enrolled patients during active infection and followed them longitudinally. The sample comprised peripheral blood. The clonotype was recovered from a woman aged 55 to 70 with COVID-19, enrolled during active disease.

The CDR3 sequence: CASSLSQGAGELFF. DNA of the CDR3: TGCGCCAGCAGCTTGTCACAGGGGGCCGGGGAGCTGTTTTTT. The rearrangement uses TRBV5-1 and TRBJ2-2; TRBD1 matches 8 bases. The germline V gene has CDR1 SGHRS and CDR2 YFSETQ. The CDR3 has 14 amino acids. Trimming took 1 base from V and 6 from J; bases not matched to a gene: 2. The whole variable domain, filled in from reference TRBV5-1 and TRBJ2-2, reads KAGVTQTPRYLIKTRGQQVTLSCSPISGHRSVSWYQQTPGQGLQFLFEYFSETQRNKGNFPGRFSGRQFSNSRSEMNVSTLELGDSALYLCASSLSQGAGELFFGEGSRLTVL.